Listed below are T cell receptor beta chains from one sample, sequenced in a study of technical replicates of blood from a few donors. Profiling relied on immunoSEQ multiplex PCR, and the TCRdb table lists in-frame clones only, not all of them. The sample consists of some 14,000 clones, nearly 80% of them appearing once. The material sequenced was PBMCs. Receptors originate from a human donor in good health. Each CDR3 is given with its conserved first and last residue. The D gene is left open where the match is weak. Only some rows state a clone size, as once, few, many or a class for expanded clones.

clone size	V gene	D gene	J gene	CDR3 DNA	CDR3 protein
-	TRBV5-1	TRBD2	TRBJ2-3	TGCGCCAGCAGCTCAACGGGAGGGGTAGCGGGAGGAACAGATACGCAGTATTTT	CASSSTGGVAGGTDTQYF
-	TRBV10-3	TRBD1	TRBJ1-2	TGTGCCACGAACCGGGACAGGAACTATGGCTACACCTTC	CATNRDRNYGYTF
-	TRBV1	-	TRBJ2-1	TGCACCAGCAGACGACTAGCGGGAGGGAACTACAATGAGCAGTTCTTC	CTSRRLAGGNYNEQFF
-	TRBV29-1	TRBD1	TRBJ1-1	TGCAGCGTTCGGCAGGGGGCGCGCACTGAAGCTTTCTTT	CSVRQGARTEAFF
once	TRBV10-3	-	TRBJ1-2	TGTGCCATCAGTGATGGGGAGGCCTATGGCTACACCTTC	CAISDGEAYGYTF
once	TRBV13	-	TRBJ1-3	TGTGCCAGCAGCTTAGTCGGGGATACCTCTGGAAACACCATATATTTT	CASSLVGDTSGNTIYF
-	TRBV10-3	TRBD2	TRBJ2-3	TGTGCCGTCGACGGGGGCGGGAGGGCCCTCAGTACAGATACGCAGTATTTT	CAVDGGGRALSTDTQYF
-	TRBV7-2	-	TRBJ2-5	TGTGCCAGCAGCCGCCGGGAGACCCAGTACTTC	CASSRRETQYF
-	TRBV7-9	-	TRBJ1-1	TGTGCCAGCAGCTTAGTTTCCCGGCGGACTGAAGCTTTCTTT	CASSLVSRRTEAFF
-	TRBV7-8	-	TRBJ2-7	TGTGCCAGCAGAATCTCCTCTATGACCTACGAGCAGTACTTC	CASRISSMTYEQYF
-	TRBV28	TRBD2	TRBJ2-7	TGTGCCAGCAGTTTATTCGGGTGGCGGGAGTCCTACGAGCAGTACTTC	CASSLFGWRESYEQYF
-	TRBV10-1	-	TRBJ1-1	TGCGCCAGCAGCCTGGGGGGGAACACTGAAGCTTTCTTT	CASSLGGNTEAFF
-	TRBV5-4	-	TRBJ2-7	TGTGCCAGCAGCTTGTCAGGGCAGGGATACGAGCAGTACTTC	CASSLSGQGYEQYF
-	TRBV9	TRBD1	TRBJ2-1	TGTGCCAGCAGCGTAGACAGGGGAACGCAGTTCTTC	CASSVDRGTQFF
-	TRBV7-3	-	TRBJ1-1	TGTGCCAGCAGCCTAGCCCAGAACACTGAAGCTTTCTTT	CASSLAQNTEAFF
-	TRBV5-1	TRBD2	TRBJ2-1	TGCGCCAGCAGCTTGGAAGTAGGGCTAGCGGGGTACAATGAGCAGTTCTTC	CASSLEVGLAGYNEQFF
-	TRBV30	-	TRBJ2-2	TGTGCCTGGAGCGACCCGAACCTAGACACCGGGGAGCTGTTTTTT	CAWSDPNLDTGELFF
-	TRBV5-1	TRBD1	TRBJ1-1	TGCGCCAGCAGCACCGGACAGGTTGGGGCTTTCTTT	CASSTGQVGAFF
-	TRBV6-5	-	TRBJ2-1	TGTGCCAGCAGTTCTCAAGACAGCACCTACAATGAGCAGTTCTTC	CASSSQDSTYNEQFF
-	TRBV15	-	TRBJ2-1	TGTGCCACCAGCAGAGAGGTTGGCGGAGGAAATGAGCAGTTCTTC	CATSREVGGGNEQFF
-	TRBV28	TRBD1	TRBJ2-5	TGTGCCAGCACTTTAGGTCGACAGGGCGGGGAGACCCAGTACTTC	CASTLGRQGGETQYF
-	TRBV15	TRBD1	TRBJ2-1	TGTGCCACCAGCTCTAACAGGGGCGCCTACAATGAGCAGTTCTTC	CATSSNRGAYNEQFF
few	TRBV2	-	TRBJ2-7	TGTGCCAGCAGGACTGGGGCGGTGTACTTC	CASRTGAVYF
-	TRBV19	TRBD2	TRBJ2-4	TGTGCCAGTAGCTCCAGCGGGAGGGTCAAAAACATTCAGTACTTC	CASSSSGRVKNIQYF
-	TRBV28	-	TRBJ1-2	TGTGCCAGCAGCGCCCAGGGTAGTGGCTACACCTTC	CASSAQGSGYTF
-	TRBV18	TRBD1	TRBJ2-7	TGTGCCAGCTCACCTACGGGACAGTCCTACGAGCAGTACTTC	CASSPTGQSYEQYF
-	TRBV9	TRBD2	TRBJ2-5	TGTGCCAGCAGCGTTGGACTAGCGGGAGTTGAGACCCAGTACTTC	CASSVGLAGVETQYF
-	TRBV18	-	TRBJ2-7	TGTGCCAGCTCATCCCTTACCGGTGGCTACGAGCAGTACTTC	CASSSLTGGYEQYF
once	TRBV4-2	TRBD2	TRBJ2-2	TGTGCCAGCAGCCAAGGACTAGCGGGAGGGCCTTCCGGGGAGCTGTTTTTT	CASSQGLAGGPSGELFF